This T cell receptor beta chain was obtained from a study of blood T cell repertoires in COVID-19. The table lists this clone with a count of one. The assay was immunoSEQ multiplex PCR, and TCRdb's table has in-frame clones only and misses some. The sample has over 200,000 clones; about nine tenths are singletons. The TCR was taken from a man in his thirties or forties who had recovered from COVID-19. Sequenced: peripheral blood.

CDR3 nucleotides: TGTGCCACTAACACGGGAGGAGTGAACACTGAAGCTTTCTTT. The encoded protein is CATNTGGVNTEAFF. The V gene is TRBV19, the J gene TRBJ1-1; unclear D gene. The germline CDR1 and CDR2 sequences are LNHDA and SQIVND (reference sequence). The CDR3 has 14 residues. V dropped 10 bases and J dropped 0 bases, with 15 bases sitting between them.